The 29 T cell receptor beta chains in this list originate from one sample, sequenced in a study of early T cells in non-severe SARS-CoV-2 infection (dated by TCRdb to the early 2020s). The library was made by 5' RACE. Sequencing relied on a NextSeq 500. The public sequencing data were trimmed at Q25 with fastp and processed into clonotypes with MiXCR by TCRdb, which kept only in-frame beta chains. Each entry is one CDR3 protein sequence, shown with its most common DNA and genes. Recorded for this sample are about 52,000 distinct CDR3 sequences; around 8% of them occurred a single time. Roughly 4.2% of the sample is in the top ten clones. The source material was whole blood. These receptors were collected from an adult who was a healthcare worker with PCR-confirmed SARS-CoV-2 infection or an uninfected control (not recorded which).

There are many counts of this clonotype. The CDR3 DNA follows: TGTGCCAGTAGTACCCTGTTCGGGAGTGTTACCTACGAGCAGTACTTC. It translates to CASSTLFGSVTYEQYF. This chain links TRBV19 with TRBJ2-7, with a weak D call TRBD2 (6 bases). CDR3 length: 16 amino acids. The V gene lost 4 bases and the J gene lost 2 bases, with 18 bases spanning the gap. CDR1 is LNHDA, CDR2 SQIVND, per germline (reference sequence).

The chain uses TRBV3-1 and TRBJ2-1; no reliable D call. From germline, CDR1 is LGHDT and CDR2 YNNKEL (reference sequence). This CDR3 spans 13 amino acids. The V and J ends lost 3 bases and 6 bases respectively, with 9 bases between them. CDR3 coding DNA: TGTGCCAGCAGCCAGTTAAACGGCAATGAGCAGTTCTTC. Residues: CASSQLNGNEQFF.

This clonotype was detected many times. The chain has TRBV20-1 and TRBJ2-7; D is perhaps TRBD1 or TRBD2 (6 bases each). The CDR3 is made up of 12 amino acids. V lost 8 bases to trimming and J lost 7 bases, with 18 bases between them. Germline V gives CDR1 DFQATT, CDR2 SNEGSKA (reference sequence). In nucleotides, the CDR3 is TGCAGTTCCAGACCGGGGGCCGGGGAGCAGTACTTC. Its translation is CSSRPGAGEQYF.

This rearrangement joins TRBV11-2 to TRBJ1-6; D gene uncertain. The germline V gene encodes CDR1 SGHAT and CDR2 FQNNGV. V lost 2 bases, J lost 10 bases, and 18 bases lay in between. The CDR3 spans 16 residues. CDR3 DNA sequence: TGTGCCAGCAGCTTATTCTACTCCCAAGGGTACTCACCCCTCCACTTT. Amino acids: CASSLFYSQGYSPLHF. Full variable domain (rest looked up from reference TRBV11-2 and TRBJ1-6): EAGVAQSPRYKIIEKRQSVAFWCNPISGHATLYWYQQILGQGPKLLIQFQNNGVVDDSQLPKDRFSAERLKGVDSTLKIQPAKLEDSAVYLCASSLFYSQGYSPLHFGNGTRLTVT.

This clonotype appeared many times. In DNA, the CDR3 is TGTGCCAGCAGAAGGGGACAGGACCTTAACTATGGCTACACCTTC. This translates into CASRRGQDLNYGYTF. The chain carries TRBV6-6 and TRBJ1-2; 8 bases align to TRBD1. The germline V gene has CDR1 MNHNY and CDR2 SVGAGI (reference sequence). V dropped 6 bases and J dropped 1; count of bases not matched to a gene: 7. The CDR3 runs 15 residues.

This rearrangement joins TRBV2 to TRBJ2-7; D not certain. Germline CDR1 reads SNHLY; CDR2 reads FYNNEI. V was pared by 4 bases and J by 7 bases, with 11 bases between. The CDR3 spans 12 residues. For the CDR3, the DNA is TGTGCCAGCAGTGGAGAGCCGCGGGAGCAGTACTTC. Residues: CASSGEPREQYF.

The rearrangement links TRBV11-3 to TRBJ2-2; D unclear. V shed 2 bases and J shed 6 bases, with 7 bases lying between them. CDR1 and CDR2 from the germline V gene are SGHNT and YENEEA. This CDR3 contains 13 residues. This chain's CDR3 is CASSLWAAGELFF. Here the CDR3 DNA reads TGTGCCAGCAGCTTATGGGCAGCCGGGGAGCTGTTTTTT.

This clonotype occurred many times. The chain uses TRBV5-1 and TRBJ1-4, with D unclear. Germline values: CDR1 SGHRS, CDR2 YFSETQ. This CDR3 is built from 16 residues. V was clipped by 0 bases and J by 2 bases, with 11 bases between them. CDR3 bases: TGCGCCAGCAGCTTGGGACCATTGCGTACTAATGAAAAACTGTTTTTT. Its translation: CASSLGPLRTNEKLFF.

This clonotype has more than one count but fewer than ten. This sequence joins TRBV20-1 and TRBJ1-2; D is perhaps TRBD1 (6 bases). The CDR3 spans 13 residues. V lost 3 bases and J lost 8, with 16 bases in between. The V gene's germline CDR1 is DFQATT and CDR2 SNEGSKA (reference sequence). CDR3 sequence: CSARPGALRGYTF. The CDR3, as DNA: TGCAGTGCTAGGCCGGGGGCGCTGAGGGGCTACACCTTC.

This clonotype was detected many times. The genes are TRBV5-1 and TRBJ2-4; TRBD1 aligns across 9 bases. The CDR3 is 16 amino acids. The junction had 10 bases not matched to a gene; V was cut back by 4 bases and J by 5 bases. Germline CDR1 SGHRS, CDR2 YFSETQ. CDR3 nucleotide sequence: TGCGCCAGCAGCCCCATGACAGGGGGTATTGAAAACATTCAGTACTTC. It is translated as CASSPMTGGIENIQYF.

This clonotype was counted between two and nine times. The chain joins TRBV20-1 to TRBJ2-7; TRBD1 is a possible D gene (5 bases). Germline lookup yields CDR1 DFQATT and CDR2 SNEGSKA (reference sequence). The CDR3 sequence is 14 residues long. Trimming shortened V by 6 bases and J by 3 bases, and 18 bases separated the two germline ends. The CDR3 sequence: CSAPRAGKLYEQYF. The DNA of the CDR3 is TGCAGTGCCCCTCGGGCAGGGAAACTCTACGAGCAGTACTTC.

This clonotype was recorded many times. The V call is TRBV20-1, the J call TRBJ1-6, with 7 bases identical to TRBD1. V was clipped by 4 bases and J by 8 bases; unmatched bases: 11. The CDR3 consists of 15 residues. CDR1 is DFQATT and CDR2 is SNEGSKA in the germline V gene (reference sequence). In DNA, the CDR3 is TGCAGTGCTACGATAGCGGACAGGCGAGATTCACCCCTCCACTTT. Its translation: CSATIADRRDSPLHF.

This clonotype was seen only a few times. The genes are TRBV2 and TRBJ1-6; tentative D call: TRBD1 (5 bases). Germline V gene data show CDR1 as SNHLY and CDR2 as FYNNEI. The CDR3 is made up of 15 amino acids. Trimming left V 4 bases short and J 4 bases short, with 11 bases between. CDR3 region: CASSGGRTYNSPLHF. CDR3 coding DNA: TGTGCCAGCAGTGGGGGCAGGACTTATAATTCACCCCTCCACTTT.

The CDR3 loop is CASSIPRGLAGYEQYF. Written as DNA, the CDR3 is TGTGCCAGCAGCATCCCCCGGGGACTAGCGGGTTACGAGCAGTACTTC. The chain combines TRBV21-1 with TRBJ2-7; the table's D gene call, TRBD2, was not cross checked with the DNA. TRBV21-1 is listed as a pseudogene. The CDR3 loop spans 16 amino acids.

CDR3 region: CSAITDTQYF. In nucleotides, the CDR3 is TGCAGCGCTATCACAGATACGCAGTATTTT. The J gene is TRBJ2-3, the V gene TRBV29-1; D remains unclear. The germline CDR1 and CDR2 sequences are SQVTM and ANQGSEA. The V end was cut by 7 bases, the J end by 2 bases, with 4 bases between. The CDR3 spans 10 residues.

This clonotype was counted many times. The rearrangement links TRBV7-9 to TRBJ2-3; D unresolved. From germline, CDR1 is SEHNR and CDR2 FQNEAQ (reference sequence). The V end was cut by 5 bases, the J end by 0 bases, with 12 bases between. This CDR3 is 15 amino acids long. The CDR3 sequence: CASSPRRPSTDTQYF. DNA for the CDR3: TGTGCCAGCAGCCCACGCCGGCCTAGCACAGATACGCAGTATTTT. Full variable domain (remainder filled in from reference TRBV7-9 and TRBJ2-3): DTGVSQNPRHKITKRGQNVTFRCDPISEHNRLYWYRQTLGQGPEFLTYFQNEAQLEKSRLLSDRFSAERPKGSFSTLEIQRTEQGDSAMYLCASSPRRPSTDTQYFGPGTRLTVL.

The V call is TRBV27, the J call TRBJ2-3; unclear D gene. Germline CDR1 reads MNHEY; CDR2 reads SMNVEV (reference sequence). The V end was cut by 0 bases, the J end by 0 bases, with 10 bases between. The CDR3 sequence is 16 residues long. CDR3 loop: CASSLSVDTSTDTQYF. CDR3 coding DNA: TGTGCCAGCAGTTTATCGGTGGATACTAGCACAGATACGCAGTATTTT.

This clonotype was seen more than once but under ten times. V is TRBV5-4 and J is TRBJ2-3; no clear D. The length of the CDR3 is 15 residues. Germline V lookup: CDR1 SGHNT, CDR2 YYREEE (reference sequence). V lost 0 bases and J 6 bases, leaving 14 bases between the germline ends. The DNA for the CDR3 is TGTGCCAGCAGCTTGGGTACTCTACCCACGGATACGCAGTATTTT. This encodes CASSLGTLPTDTQYF.

This clonotype was found a few times. The chain joins TRBV7-6 to TRBJ2-5; TRBD2 matches at 10 bases. The V gene's germline CDR1 is SGHVS and CDR2 FNYEAQ. Trimming at V came to 1 base and at J to 4 bases, leaving 3 bases not matched to a gene. The CDR3 is made up of 15 amino acids. CDR3 residues: CASSLGPSGGETQYF. CDR3 in DNA: TGTGCCAGCAGCTTAGGGCCTAGCGGGGGAGAGACCCAGTACTTC. Together with reference TRBV7-6 and TRBJ2-5, the CDR3 gives the full variable domain: GAGVSQSPRYKVTKRGQDVALRCDPISGHVSLYWYRQALGQGPEFLTYFNYEAQQDKSGLPNDRFSAERPEGSISTLTIQRTEQRDSAMYRCASSLGPSGGETQYFGPGTRLLVL.

The chain carries TRBV5-1 and TRBJ2-7; D remains unclear. The germline V and J ends were trimmed by 4 bases and 5 bases, with 16 bases remaining between them. There are 14 residues in the CDR3. Per germline, CDR1 SGHRS and CDR2 YFSETQ. CDR3 residues: CASSTDRRWDEQYF. DNA for the CDR3: TGCGCCAGCAGCACGGACCGACGTTGGGACGAGCAGTACTTC.

The chain uses TRBV4-1 and TRBJ2-7, with 7 bases identical to TRBD2. The ends lost 1 base at V and 2 bases at J; junction bases unmatched: 8. From germline, CDR1 is MGHRA and CDR2 YSYEKL. This CDR3 region has 16 residues. CDR3 residues: CASSQVLAVSTYEQYF. The CDR3 nucleotides read TGCGCCAGCAGCCAAGTTCTAGCGGTTAGCACCTACGAGCAGTACTTC.

This clonotype came up a few times. The chain uses TRBV7-9 and TRBJ2-5; D is perhaps TRBD1 (5 bases). The germline V gene encodes CDR1 SEHNR and CDR2 FQNEAQ (reference sequence). The CDR3 is 14 amino acids. Trimming stripped 6 bases from V and 3 bases from J, with 14 bases between. The CDR3 DNA reads as TGTGCCAGCAGTCTTCTCGGCAGGGAAGAGACCCAGTACTTC. This codes for CASSLLGREETQYF.

The genes are TRBV19 and TRBJ1-5; the D is unclear. From germline, CDR1 is LNHDA and CDR2 SQIVND (reference sequence). The CDR3 is made up of 14 amino acids. Trimming cost V 0 bases and J 1 base, with 4 bases left between them. The DNA of the CDR3 is TGTGCCAGTAGTATAGATAACAGCAATCAGCCCCAGCATTTT. Its translation: CASSIDNSNQPQHF.

This clonotype was recorded at least ten times. The chain links TRBV6-1 to TRBJ1-1; no definite D call. V was cut by 5 bases and J by 1 base, with 8 bases left in between. The CDR3 loop spans 13 amino acids. Germline V gene data show CDR1 as MNHNS and CDR2 as SASEGT. The CDR3 coding sequence is TGTGCCAGCAGTCGCGTTGGGAACACTGAAGCTTTCTTT. Translated, it gives CASSRVGNTEAFF.

This clonotype was seen many times. V usage is TRBV3-1 and J usage is TRBJ2-3; D uncertain. V was cut by 0 bases and J by 11 bases, with 15 bases left in between. The CDR3 contains 14 residues. The germline CDR1 and CDR2 sequences are LGHDT and YNNKEL (reference sequence). The CDR3 sequence is CASSQDGWIGLQYF. Written as DNA, the CDR3 is TGTGCCAGCAGCCAAGATGGTTGGATCGGTCTGCAGTATTTT.

Within the sample, this clonotype is medium-sized. V gene TRBV20-1 combines with J gene TRBJ2-1, with D maybe TRBD2 (6 bases). The V end was cut by 5 bases, the J end by 9 bases, with 14 bases between. The CDR3 extends over 12 amino acids. In germline, CDR1 is DFQATT, CDR2 SNEGSKA (reference sequence). The CDR3 bases are TGCAGTGCTGGGACTCAAGAGGGTGAGCAGTTCTTC. Its translation: CSAGTQEGEQFF.

This clonotype has a count of ten or more. The genes are TRBV20-1 and TRBJ2-3, with D maybe TRBD2 (7 bases). Germline V gives CDR1 DFQATT, CDR2 SNEGSKA (reference sequence). Trimming removed 1 base from V and 5 bases from J, with 19 bases in between. The CDR3 has 16 amino acids. The CDR3 DNA sequence: TGCAGTGCTAGAGCTGCGAGCGGGGCAGGGGTAGATACGCAGTATTTT. As protein: CSARAASGAGVDTQYF.

This clonotype came up a few times. The chain has TRBV28 and TRBJ2-4, with D uncertain. Between the trimmed V and J ends, which lost 2 bases and 0 bases, there was a span of 8 bases. The CDR3 covers 15 residues. CDR1 MDHEN and CDR2 SYDVKM come from the germline V gene. The CDR3 is CASSLLRLAKNIQYF. CDR3 DNA sequence: TGTGCCAGCAGTTTACTTAGATTAGCCAAAAACATTCAGTACTTC.

The table lists this clonotype with many counts. This sequence joins TRBV6-1 and TRBJ2-5; TRBD2 matches 15 bases. CDR1 is MNHNS and CDR2 is SASEGT in the germline V gene. The CDR3 sequence is 16 residues long. The J segment lost 5 bases and the V segment lost 7 bases, leaving 8 bases of the junction unmatched. CDR3 residues: CASTPGLAGGLETQYF. In DNA form, the CDR3 reads TGTGCCAGCACTCCGGGACTAGCGGGAGGTCTGGAGACCCAGTACTTC.